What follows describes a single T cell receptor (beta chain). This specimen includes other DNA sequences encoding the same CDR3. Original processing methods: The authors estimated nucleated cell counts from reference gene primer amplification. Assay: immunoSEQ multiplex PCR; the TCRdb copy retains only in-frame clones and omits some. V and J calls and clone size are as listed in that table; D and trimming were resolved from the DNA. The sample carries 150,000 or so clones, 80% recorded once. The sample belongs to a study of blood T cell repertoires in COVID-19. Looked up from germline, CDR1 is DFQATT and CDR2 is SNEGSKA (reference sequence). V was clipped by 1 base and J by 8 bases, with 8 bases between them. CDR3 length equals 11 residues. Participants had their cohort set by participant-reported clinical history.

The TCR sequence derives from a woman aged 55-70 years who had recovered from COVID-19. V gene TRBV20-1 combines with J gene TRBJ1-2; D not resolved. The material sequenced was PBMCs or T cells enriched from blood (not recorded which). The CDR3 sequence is CSARAGGGYTF. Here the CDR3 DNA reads TGCAGTGCTAGAGCAGGAGGAGGCTACACCTTC.